This entry is about one T cell receptor beta chain. Using immunoSEQ multiplex PCR, the repertoire was profiled, and TCRdb retains in-frame clones only, with some absent. This repertoire shows about 980,000 clones, 76% found once; its top ten account for about 1.5%. This CDR3 region has 16 residues. V shed 1 base and J shed 2 bases, with 12 bases lying between them. The germline CDR1 and CDR2 sequences are LNHNV and YYDKDF (reference sequence). These data come from a study of shared clonotypes between healthy human individuals. V and J are TRBV15 and TRBJ1-5; D uncertain. The material sequenced was memory CD4+ T cells sorted from blood. Noted subset: CD45RA-negative fraction. The sequence derives from a man aged 18 to 30 in good health. This CDR3 is CATSRGSGVGNQPQHF. In DNA, the CDR3 is TGTGCCACCAGCAGAGGAAGTGGGGTGGGCAATCAGCCCCAGCATTTT.